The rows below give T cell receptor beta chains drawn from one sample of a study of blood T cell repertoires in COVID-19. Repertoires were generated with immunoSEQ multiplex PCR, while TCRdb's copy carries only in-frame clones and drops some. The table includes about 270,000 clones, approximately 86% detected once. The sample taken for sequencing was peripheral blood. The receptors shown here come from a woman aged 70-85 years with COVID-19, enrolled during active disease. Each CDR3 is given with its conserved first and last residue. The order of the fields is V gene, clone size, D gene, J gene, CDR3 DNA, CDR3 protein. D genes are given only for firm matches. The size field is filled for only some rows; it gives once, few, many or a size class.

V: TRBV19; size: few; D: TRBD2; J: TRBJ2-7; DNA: TGTGCCAGTACCTCTAGCGGGGCGTCCTACGAGCAGTACTTC; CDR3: CASTSSGASYEQYF
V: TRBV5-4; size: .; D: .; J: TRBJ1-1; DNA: TGTGCCAGCAGCTTTCTGGGGGAGGTGACTGAAGCTTTCTTT; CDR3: CASSFLGEVTEAFF
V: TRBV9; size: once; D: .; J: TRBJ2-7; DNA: TGTGCCAGCAGCCCTCTGGCAGGGCCCTCCTACGAGCAGTACTTC; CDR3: CASSPLAGPSYEQYF
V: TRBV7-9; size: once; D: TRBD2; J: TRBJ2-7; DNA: TGTGCCAGCAGCTCGCCGGGACTAGCTCTTTACGAGCAGTACTTC; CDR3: CASSSPGLALYEQYF
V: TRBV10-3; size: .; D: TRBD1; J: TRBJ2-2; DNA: TGTGCCATCAAATCCGGGACAGGGAGTAACGGGGAGCTGTTTTTT; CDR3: CAIKSGTGSNGELFF
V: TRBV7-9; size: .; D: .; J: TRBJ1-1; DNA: TGTGCCAGCAGCCTACGACAGGTTTCGAACACTGAAGCTTTCTTT; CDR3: CASSLRQVSNTEAFF
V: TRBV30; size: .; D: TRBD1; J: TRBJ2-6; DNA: TGTGCCTGGAAAGACAGGGGGCGGTCTGGGGCCAACGTCCTGACTTTC; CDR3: CAWKDRGRSGANVLTF
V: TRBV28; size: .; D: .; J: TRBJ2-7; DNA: TGTGCCAGCAGTTTGATCGGGGTCTACGAGCAGTACTTC; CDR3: CASSLIGVYEQYF
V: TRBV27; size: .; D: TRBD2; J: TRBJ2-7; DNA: TGTGCCAGCAGCCCAGCGGGAGGGAGTCATTACGAGCAGTACTTC; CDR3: CASSPAGGSHYEQYF
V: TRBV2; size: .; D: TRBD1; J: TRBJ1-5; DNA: TGTGCCAGCAGTGAAGACAGGGGAGGCAATCAGCCCCAGCATTTT; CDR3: CASSEDRGGNQPQHF
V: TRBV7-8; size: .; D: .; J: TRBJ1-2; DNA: TGTGCCAGCAGCCAGAGACAGGATTCTAACTATGGCTACACCTTC; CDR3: CASSQRQDSNYGYTF
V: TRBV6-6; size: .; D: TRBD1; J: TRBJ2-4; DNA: TGTGCCAGCAGTGGCCGACAGGGGGGGGCCAAAAACATTCAGTACTTC; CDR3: CASSGRQGGAKNIQYF
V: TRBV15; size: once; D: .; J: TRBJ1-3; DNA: TGTGCCACCAGCAGAGATCGGGTGGATGGAAACACCATATATTTT; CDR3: CATSRDRVDGNTIYF
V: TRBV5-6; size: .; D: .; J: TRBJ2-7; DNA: TGTGCCAGCAGCTTTGGCAACTACGAGCAGTACTTC; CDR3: CASSFGNYEQYF
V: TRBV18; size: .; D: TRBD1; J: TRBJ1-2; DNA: TGTGCCAGCTCACCGGAGAGACAGGGTAAGGTGTATGGCTACACCTTC; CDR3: CASSPERQGKVYGYTF
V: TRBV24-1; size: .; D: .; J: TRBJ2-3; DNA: TGTGCCACCGGCGGGTGGGCAGCAACAGATACGCAGTATTTT; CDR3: CATGGWAATDTQYF
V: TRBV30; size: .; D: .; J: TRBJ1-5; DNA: TGTGCCTGGAGTGTAGGGGGAAGTCAGCCCCAGCATTTT; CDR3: CAWSVGGSQPQHF
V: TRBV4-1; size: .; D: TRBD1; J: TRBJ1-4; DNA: TGCGCCAGCAGCCAAGAAACCGGGACAGGGGTTGAAAAACTGTTTTTT; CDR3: CASSQETGTGVEKLFF
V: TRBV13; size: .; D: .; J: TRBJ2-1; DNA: TGTGCCAGCAGCTTAGTGGGCAGTGACAATGAGCAGTTCTTC; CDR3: CASSLVGSDNEQFF
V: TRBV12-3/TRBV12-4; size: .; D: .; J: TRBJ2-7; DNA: TGTGCCAGCAGTTTCAGGGGATCCTACGAGCAGTACTTC; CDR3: CASSFRGSYEQYF
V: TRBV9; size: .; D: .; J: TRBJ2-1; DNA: TGTGCCAGCAGCGCCTGGGGGCCGGTCAATGAGCAGTTCTTC; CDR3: CASSAWGPVNEQFF
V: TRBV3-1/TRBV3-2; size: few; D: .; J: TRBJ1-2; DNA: TGTGCCAGCAGCCAACAGGGATATGGCTACACCTTC; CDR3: CASSQQGYGYTF
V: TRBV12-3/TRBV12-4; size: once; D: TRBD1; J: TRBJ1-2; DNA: TGTGCCAGCAGTCCCACAGGGGCCTATGGCTACACCTTC; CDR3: CASSPTGAYGYTF
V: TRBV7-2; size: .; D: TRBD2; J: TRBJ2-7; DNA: TGTGCCAGCAGCTTAGTGAGCGGGGGGGCCTACGAGCAGTACTTC; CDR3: CASSLVSGGAYEQYF
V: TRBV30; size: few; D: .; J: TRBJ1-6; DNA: TGTGCCTGGAAGGGTCTAACGGGACACGCAAATTCACCCCTCCACTTT; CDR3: CAWKGLTGHANSPLHF
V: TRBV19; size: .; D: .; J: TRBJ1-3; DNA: TGTGCCAGTAGTATAGGACGGGAGAGCTCTGGAAACACCATATATTTT; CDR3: CASSIGRESSGNTIYF
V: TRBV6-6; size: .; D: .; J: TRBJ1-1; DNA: TGTGCCAGCAGCACACAGAACACTGAAGCTTTCTTT; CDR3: CASSTQNTEAFF
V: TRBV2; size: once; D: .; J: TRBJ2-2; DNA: TGTGCCAGCAGTGTTTTGACAGGGAACACCGGGGAGCTGTTTTTT; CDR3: CASSVLTGNTGELFF
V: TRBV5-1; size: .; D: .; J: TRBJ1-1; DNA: TGCGCCAGCAGCTTGGGCAGGAGGACCACTGAAGCTTTCTTT; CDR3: CASSLGRRTTEAFF
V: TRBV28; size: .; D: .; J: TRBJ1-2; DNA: TGTGCCAGCAGGTCGGGGATCTATGGCTACACCTTC; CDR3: CASRSGIYGYTF
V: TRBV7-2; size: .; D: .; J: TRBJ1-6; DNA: TGTGCCAGCAGCTTATCCCGGACTCTCGGTTCACCCCTCCACTTT; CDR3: CASSLSRTLGSPLHF
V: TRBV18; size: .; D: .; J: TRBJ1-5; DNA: TGTGCCAGCTCACCATTGGGGGCTAATCAGCCCCAGCATTTT; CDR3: CASSPLGANQPQHF
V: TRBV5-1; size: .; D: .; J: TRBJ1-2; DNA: TGCGCCAGCAGCTTGGCCCCAGGGCTAGCTAACTATGGCTACACCTTC; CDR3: CASSLAPGLANYGYTF
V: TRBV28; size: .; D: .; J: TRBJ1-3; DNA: TGTGCCAGCAGTTTGACGGGCGGGAACACCATATATTTT; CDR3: CASSLTGGNTIYF
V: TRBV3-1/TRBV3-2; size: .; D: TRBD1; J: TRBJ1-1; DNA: TGTGCCAGCAGCCAGGCAGGACAGGGGGCTGTGAACACTGAAGCTTTCTTT; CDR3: CASSQAGQGAVNTEAFF
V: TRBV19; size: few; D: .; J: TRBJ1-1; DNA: TGTGCCAGTAGTGGGATCGGCGGGACTGAAGCTTTCTTT; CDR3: CASSGIGGTEAFF
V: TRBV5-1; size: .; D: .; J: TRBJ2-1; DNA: TGCGCCAGCTCCCTTTTTAGACTCTCCCTACCCCATGAGCAGTTCTTC; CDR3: CASSLFRLSLPHEQFF
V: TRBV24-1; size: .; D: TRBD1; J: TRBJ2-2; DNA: TGTGCCACCAGTGAATATGGGACAGGTCCCAACGCCGGGGAGCTGTTTTTT; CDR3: CATSEYGTGPNAGELFF
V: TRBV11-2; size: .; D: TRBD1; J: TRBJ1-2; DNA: TGTGCCAGCAGCTTAAGGACAGGGGACTATGGCTACACCTTC; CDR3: CASSLRTGDYGYTF
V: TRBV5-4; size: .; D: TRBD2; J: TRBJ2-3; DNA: TGTGCCAGCAGCCCTAAGGGGGCTAGCGGGGGGACCGCAGATACGCAGTATTTT; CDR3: CASSPKGASGGTADTQYF
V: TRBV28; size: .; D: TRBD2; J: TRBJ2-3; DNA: TGTGCCAGCAGTGAAGCGGGGGGAAGCACAGATACGCAGTATTTT; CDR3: CASSEAGGSTDTQYF
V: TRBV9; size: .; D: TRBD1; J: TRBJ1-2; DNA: TGTGCCAGCAGCGTAACGGGACAGGGAGGTGGCTACACCTTC; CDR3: CASSVTGQGGGYTF
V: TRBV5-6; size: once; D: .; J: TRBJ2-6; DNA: TGTGCCAGCAGCGCCGGACAGTATTCCCCTGGGGCCAACGTCCTGACTTTC; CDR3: CASSAGQYSPGANVLTF
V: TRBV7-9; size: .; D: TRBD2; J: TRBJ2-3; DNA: TGTGCCAGCAGCCCCCGGGGGGAAGTAATATTTACGCAGTATTTT; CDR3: CASSPRGEVIFTQYF
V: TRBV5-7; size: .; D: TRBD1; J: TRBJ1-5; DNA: TGTGCCAGCAGCCCGTTGGTGGGACAGGGAAGCAATCAGCCCCAGCATTTT; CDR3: CASSPLVGQGSNQPQHF
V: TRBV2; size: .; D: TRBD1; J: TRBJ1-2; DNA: TGTGCCAGCAGTCGGACAGGGACAACTAACTATGGCTACACCTTC; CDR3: CASSRTGTTNYGYTF
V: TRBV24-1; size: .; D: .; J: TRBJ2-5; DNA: TGTGCCACCAAAGGCAGCAGGGATTCGGAGACCCAGTACTTC; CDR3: CATKGSRDSETQYF
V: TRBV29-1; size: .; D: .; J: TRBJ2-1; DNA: TGCAGCGGACAGGAGGATTCTCAGAATGAGCAGTTCTTC; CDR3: CSGQEDSQNEQFF
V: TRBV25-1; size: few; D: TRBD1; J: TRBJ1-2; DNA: TGTGCCAGCAGTGAATATTGGGGTGACAGGGAAGAGGGCTACACCTTC; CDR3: CASSEYWGDREEGYTF
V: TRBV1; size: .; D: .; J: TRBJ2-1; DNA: TGCACCAGCAGCCAAGATCTAGGAACTAGCGGGTGCTACAATGAGCAGTTCTTC; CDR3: CTSSQDLGTSGCYNEQFF